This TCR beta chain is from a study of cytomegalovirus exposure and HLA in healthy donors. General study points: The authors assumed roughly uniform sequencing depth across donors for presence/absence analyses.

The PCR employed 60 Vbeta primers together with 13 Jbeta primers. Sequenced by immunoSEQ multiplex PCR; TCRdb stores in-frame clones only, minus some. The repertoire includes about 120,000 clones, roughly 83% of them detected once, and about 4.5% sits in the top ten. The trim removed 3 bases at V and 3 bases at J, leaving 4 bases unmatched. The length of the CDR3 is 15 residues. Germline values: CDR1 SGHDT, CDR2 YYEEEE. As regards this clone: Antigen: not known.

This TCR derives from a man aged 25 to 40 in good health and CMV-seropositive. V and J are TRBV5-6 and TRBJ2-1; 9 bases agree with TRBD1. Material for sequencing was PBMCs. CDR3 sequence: CASSSRDRDYNEQFF. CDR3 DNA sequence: TGTGCCAGCAGCTCCCGGGACAGGGACTACAATGAGCAGTTCTTC.